This TCR beta chain was sequenced during a study of blood T cells in healthy people across ages. Study in general: Per two T cells, template switching captured roughly one barcoded beta molecule. Whole-study findings and limits: Age advanced and TCR beta diversity per million T cells fell, roughly linearly.

PCR was performed a second time for roughly 7 to 11 cycles using a sample-barcoded 5' primer and a J-beta primer mix. One entry per CDR3 protein results from TCRdb running MiXCR on the 5' RACE reads. The table shows about 1.5 million distinct CDR3 sequences, with 35% to 45% occurring only once. A remark on this clonotype: What it recognizes is unknown.

Germline V CDR1 and CDR2: DFQATT, SNEGSKA (reference sequence). V lost 5 bases to trimming and J lost 5 bases; unmatched junction nucleotides: 7. The CDR3 consists of 14 residues. This TCR derives from a young woman in good health. J is TRBJ2-3 and V is TRBV20-1; 10 nucleotides line up with TRBD2. Sequencing was done on a sample of blood. This CDR3 is CSALPGLAIDTQYF. Written as DNA, the CDR3 is TGCAGTGCTCTCCCGGGACTAGCGATAGATACGCAGTATTTT.